This T cell receptor beta chain derives from a study of shared clonotypes between healthy human individuals (TCRdb year 2020). Turning to the overall study: A couple of women and three men aged 18 to 49 years were included in the cohort. Per donor, three plates each were used for CD4 naive and CD4 memory, two for CD8 naive, and one for CD8 memory. To estimate repertoire size and how much clonotype sharing occurs between individuals, the study deeply sequenced the blood TCR repertoires of several healthy adults. Libraries were prepared and TCR repertoires were sequenced by different laboratories using diverse techniques, in order to increase sequencing depth and limit assay-specific biases. Per donor, leukapheresis produced somewhere between about 0.85 and 8.9 billion PBMCs. Study-wide findings and limitations: Only blood was sampled, and tissue TCR repertoires likely differ from those in blood. Roughly 5% of naive CD4, 3.5% of naive CD8, around 2.3% of memory CD4, and about 0.4% of memory CD8 clonotypes were shared across several donors. Because the study included a small number of donors, the genetic and exposure-history diversity represented was limited. Naive subsets generally had larger estimated clonotype richness than memory subsets. Rarefaction of sorted-subset datasets indicated incomplete sequencing despite the large sequencing depth. Compared with non-shared clonotypes, the clonotypes found in all four sorted-subset donors had higher generation probabilities. Pairwise subsampling indicated that sequencing depth was expected to affect the degree of clonotype sharing among donors.

Turning to this clone: The specificity of this receptor is unknown. Per-nucleotide qualities are absent, and no much larger clonotype sits a single base away.

Using the deep immunoSEQ assay, TCR CDR3 regions were amplified from genomic DNA by multiplex PCR. Genomic DNA extracted from each cell subset was distributed evenly over all wells of several immunoSEQ 96-well plates, and each plate served as one replicate. For sorted subsets, 200 to 250 ng genomic DNA, equal to tens of thousands of T cell genomes, was loaded into each replicate PCR. Purified libraries were quantified with a Qubit 3.0 fluorometer, sized on a Bioanalyzer 2100, and re-quantified with the KAPA Library Quantification kit. A separate single-read 150-cycle Illumina NextSeq 550 flow cell was used to sequence each immunoSEQ 96-well plate. The original methods were these. The immunoSEQ output contained only junctional sequences without quality scores, so filtering could not match that applied to full-length reads. Sequences were annotated with PyIR, a Python wrapper for IgBLAST v1.9, and V/J genes and CDR3 were assigned using IMGT germline references. Reads were removed for weak V/J assignments (E-value above 1e-6), missing CDR3, stop codons, out-of-frame junctions, or ambiguous translated residues. V3J clonotypes were defined by identical inferred V gene, J gene, and CDR3 amino acid sequence. Percentage overlap between repertoires was calculated by dividing the number of shared unique clonotypes by the size of the smaller repertoire. RTK rarefaction, the Chao1 estimator, and Recon v2.1 estimates of unobserved clonotypes were used to assess repertoire richness. For all TCRbeta clonotypes obtained by the gDNA method from a handful of donors, generation probabilities were computed with OLGA. Held by TCRdb, this immuneACCESS table contains in-frame sequences only and omits some clones. Under half of the omission traces to an unresolved V gene where checked; the cause of the rest is unknown. That table furnishes V, J and clone size, whereas the DNA furnished D and trimming. The sample data list 2,500,000 or so clones, and 85% to 95% of these were observed just once. Jointly, the top ten make up more than 0.35% of the sample.

The donors were healthy, HIV-negative adults who had no recently reported acute infections or vaccinations. Every donor was a Caucasian adult residing in Nashville, Tennessee, USA. CD4+ T cells were enriched through magnetic negative selection, after which naive cells were positively selected on CD45RA and the remaining negative fraction served as the memory subset. Blood was obtained by leukapheresis, after which PBMCs were separated by Ficoll-Histopaque density gradient centrifugation and cryopreserved in liquid nitrogen vapor phase. Analytical flow cytometry was used to check the purity and quantity of every magnetically sorted T cell population. Genomic DNA was isolated from every sorted fraction and measured by UV absorbance on a Nanodrop 2000c. For CDR1 and CDR2, the germline V gene (reference sequence) lists SEHNR and FQNEAQ. Ends trimmed: V by 5 bases, J by 1 base; bases unmatched to a gene: 14. The CDR3 sequence holds 18 residues, the cysteine and phenylalanine included. The CDR3 DNA has 54 bases and is translated from base 1.

Material for sequencing was naive CD4+ T cells from PBMCs. This specimen's cell subset or site label, interpreted: CD45RA+ positively selected. The V and J segments used are TRBV7-9 and TRBJ2-3, with 8 junctional bases fitting TRBD2. This TCR was sampled from a man younger than 35 in good health. Some clones in this sample may be carry-over from other donors' samples. This receptor carries the CDR3 CASSLGTRGFTGTDTQYF. The DNA is as follows: TGTGCCAGCAGCCTAGGGACTAGGGGATTTACGGGCACAGATACGCAGTATTTT.